This passage covers 26 T cell receptor beta chains from one sample sequenced in a study of T cell responses to AZD1222 COVID-19 vaccine (dated by TCRdb to the early 2020s). The time point label of this sample denotes: about 28 days (+/-7) after the second vaccine dose. The protocol used for the library was the immunoSEQ multiplex PCR assay. In TCRdb, the immuneACCESS table is reduced to in-frame sequences with V and J assigned. These tables do not hold every clone; where another copy was compared, an unresolved V gene accounts for under half, and the others remain unexplained. Here the sample has 150,000 to 200,000 clones; roughly nine tenths occur a single time. The biggest ten clones account for less than 1.3% of the sample. Sequencing was performed on peripheral blood, taken 28 days after the second AZD1222 dose. Receptors were obtained from an adult who received the AZD1222 COVID-19 vaccine.

CDR3 coding DNA: TGTGCCAGCTCCGTTGCTCCGGCGGGGAGCACAGATACGCAGTATTTT. Residues: CASSVAPAGSTDTQYF. V gene TRBV9 combines with J gene TRBJ2-3, with D tentatively TRBD2 (6 bases). The CDR3 length is 16 residues. The germline V and J ends were trimmed by 7 bases and 0 bases, with 18 bases remaining between them. The germline V gene has CDR1 SGDLS and CDR2 YYNGEE.

The chain recombines TRBV9 with TRBJ1-2; no definite D call. Germline assignment: CDR1 SGDLS and CDR2 YYNGEE. V shed 3 bases and J shed 8 bases, with 23 bases lying between them. There are 16 residues in the CDR3. CDR3 protein: CASSADPITDLSGYTF. CDR3 nucleotides: TGTGCCAGCAGCGCCGATCCTATTACAGACCTATCAGGCTACACCTTC.

The V call is TRBV9, the J call TRBJ2-5; a possible D gene is TRBD2 (6 bases). This CDR3 comprises 15 residues. Between the trimmed V and J ends, which lost 0 bases and 7 bases, there was a span of 16 bases. Germline V CDR1 and CDR2: SGDLS, YYNGEE. CDR3 in DNA: TGTGCCAGCAGCGTAGACCTAGCGACTGGGGGGACCCAGTACTTC. Its translation is CASSVDLATGGTQYF.

The V call is TRBV7-6, the J call TRBJ2-6; D is ambiguous. Germline V CDR1 and CDR2: SGHVS, FNYEAQ. Trimming cost V 5 bases and J 4 bases, with 15 bases left between them. This CDR3 is built from 16 residues. The CDR3 region has the DNA TGTGCCAGCAGCCCTCTCGGGTTCTTGGGGGCCAACGTCCTGACTTTC. Protein product: CASSPLGFLGANVLTF.

This clone was recorded once. The chain recombines TRBV10-3 with TRBJ1-1; TRBD1 is a possible D gene (5 bases). Germline V gene sequence: CDR1 ENHRY, CDR2 SYGVKD. The CDR3 sequence is 15 residues long. Trimming left V 0 bases short and J 8 bases short, with 16 bases between. The CDR3 here is CAISESRQGRIEAFF. The DNA of the CDR3 is TGTGCCATCAGTGAGTCAAGGCAGGGCCGGATCGAAGCTTTCTTT.

The chain uses TRBV5-1 and TRBJ2-2; D not certain. Trimming cost V 4 bases and J 5 bases, with 9 bases left between them. This CDR3 region has 13 residues. CDR1 SGHRS and CDR2 YFSETQ come from the germline V gene. Here the CDR3 DNA reads TGCGCCAGCAGCGACCTGGTGACCGGGGAGCTGTTTTTT. Translating gives CASSDLVTGELFF.

The chain employs TRBV6-5 and TRBJ2-4; possible D gene TRBD1, 5 bases. Germline loops: CDR1 MNHEY, CDR2 SVGAGI. The ends were cut back, 6 bases at V and 2 bases at J, with 11 bases in the middle. This CDR3 is built from 14 residues. CDR3 loop: CASSSGLTKNIQYF. The CDR3 coding sequence is TGTGCCAGCAGCTCAGGGCTAACCAAAAACATTCAGTACTTC.

The chain couples TRBV3-1 (or the pseudogene TRBV3-2) to TRBJ1-3; no definite D call. The CDR3 has 16 residues. Germline V gives CDR1 LGHDT, CDR2 YNNKEL (reference sequence). The V and J ends lost 4 bases and 0 bases respectively, with 13 bases between them. The DNA for the CDR3 is TGTGCCAGCAGCCCGGCCTTGGGCTACTCTGGAAACACCATATATTTT. Its protein product is CASSPALGYSGNTIYF.

This clone came up once. This rearrangement joins TRBV14 to TRBJ2-2; 11 nucleotides agree with TRBD1. This CDR3 has 16 residues. Germline V gives CDR1 SGHDN, CDR2 FVKESK. The V gene end was trimmed by 6 bases and the J gene end by 6 bases; junction bases not matched to a gene: 9. The CDR3, as DNA: TGTGCCAGCAGGCGATGGGACAGGGGGACGCCCGGGGAGCTGTTTTTT. Translation: CASRRWDRGTPGELFF.

The chain has TRBV5-1 and TRBJ2-5; 11 bases map to TRBD2. Trimming removed 5 bases from V and 1 base from J; junction bases left unmatched: 1. The CDR3 totals 14 residues. CDR1 and CDR2 from the germline V gene are SGHRS and YFSETQ. The CDR3 sequence: CASRLAGGQETQYF. The CDR3 nucleotides read TGCGCCAGCAGGCTAGCGGGGGGCCAAGAGACCCAGTACTTC.

The V call is TRBV7-8, the J call TRBJ1-6, with a weak D call TRBD1 (6 bases). Trimming took off 5 bases at V and 9 bases at J, with 17 bases between the two ends. Germline lookup yields CDR1 SGHVS and CDR2 FQNEAQ. This CDR3 is built from 15 residues. In nucleotides, the CDR3 is TGTGCCAGCAGCCCCCGGGACACGGATTTTTCACCCCTCCACTTT. Encoded protein: CASSPRDTDFSPLHF.

The chain carries TRBV5-1 and TRBJ2-5, with D unresolved. Trimming took off 1 base at V and 5 bases at J, with 3 bases between the two ends. The CDR3 sequence is 11 residues long. Germline loops: CDR1 SGHRS, CDR2 YFSETQ. The CDR3 reads CASSLYETQYF. DNA for the CDR3: TGCGCCAGCAGCTTGTATGAGACCCAGTACTTC.

The CDR3 region is CASSPGTANTEAFF. The CDR3, as DNA: TGTGCCAGCAGCCCTGGGACAGCCAACACTGAAGCTTTCTTT. The rearrangement links TRBV5-4 to TRBJ1-1; 7 bases align to TRBD1. The germline V gene encodes CDR1 SGHNT and CDR2 YYREEE (reference sequence). This CDR3 has 14 amino acids. Trimming removed 4 bases from V and 2 bases from J; junction bases left unmatched: 5.

This clone appeared a single time. The V gene is TRBV5-1, the J gene TRBJ1-5; D remains ambiguous. The V end was cut by 7 bases, the J end by 1 base, with 21 bases between. CDR1 SGHRS and CDR2 YFSETQ come from the germline V gene. The CDR3 is 17 amino acids. The CDR3 DNA reads as TGCGCCAGCCGTGGGTTTTTTGTTTTGGGAAGCAATCAGCCCCAGCATTTT. Residues: CASRGFFVLGSNQPQHF.

This clone was recorded at least ten times. The gene calls are TRBV6-5 and TRBJ2-2; no reliable D call. This CDR3 spans 13 amino acids. Trimming took off 2 bases at V and 3 bases at J, with 4 bases between the two ends. CDR1 MNHEY and CDR2 SVGAGI come from the germline V gene. CDR3 in DNA: TGTGCCAGCAGTTACAAGTACACCGGGGAGCTGTTTTTT. It specifies CASSYKYTGELFF.

This chain links TRBV11-2 with TRBJ2-2, with 8 bases aligning to TRBD1. The trim removed 6 bases at V and 6 bases at J, leaving 0 bases unmatched. CDR1 is SGHAT, CDR2 FQNNGV, per germline. CDR3 size: 12 residues. CDR3 region: CASRQGAGELFF. Written as DNA, the CDR3 is TGTGCCAGCAGACAGGGGGCCGGGGAGCTGTTTTTT.

The rearrangement uses TRBV10-3 and TRBJ2-1; maybe TRBD2 (7 bases). Per the germline V gene, CDR1 is ENHRY and CDR2 is SYGVKD. The germline V and J ends were trimmed by 7 bases and 8 bases, with 18 bases remaining between them. This CDR3 comprises 14 residues. The chain's CDR3 is CAITQHGGGDEQFF. CDR3 coding DNA: TGTGCCATCACCCAACATGGAGGGGGGGATGAGCAGTTCTTC.

The chain joins TRBV5-1 to TRBJ1-2; D uncertain. This CDR3 has 15 residues. Deletions cut 1 base from V and 3 bases from J, with 13 bases between. Germline CDR1 is SGHRS and CDR2 is YFSETQ. CDR3 DNA sequence: TGCGCCAGCAGCTTGAGGGCCACAAATGACTATGGCTACACCTTC. Translation: CASSLRATNDYGYTF.

V gene TRBV27 combines with J gene TRBJ2-7, with D possibly matching TRBD2 (6 bases). In germline, CDR1 is MNHEY, CDR2 SMNVEV (reference sequence). CDR3 length: 13 amino acids. Trimming stripped 1 base from V and 6 bases from J, with 10 bases between. CDR3 DNA sequence: TGTGCCAGCAGTTTATTGGTGGAGGGCGAGCAGTACTTC. This gives the protein CASSLLVEGEQYF.

The chain uses TRBV6-5 and TRBJ1-4, with D hard to call. Germline CDR1 and CDR2: MNHEY and SVGAGI. The CDR3 spans 14 residues. Between the trimmed V and J ends, which lost 5 bases and 8 bases, there was a span of 15 bases. CDR3: CASSPGGLREKLFF. The CDR3, as DNA: TGTGCCAGCAGTCCCGGAGGGTTGCGGGAAAAACTGTTTTTT.

The rearrangement joins TRBV5-4 to TRBJ1-1; D perhaps matches TRBD1 (6 bases). The CDR3 covers 12 residues. Trimming shortened V by 4 bases and J by 3 bases, and 7 bases separated the two germline ends. Germline values: CDR1 SGHNT, CDR2 YYREEE (reference sequence). The CDR3 DNA reads as TGTGCCAGCAGCAAGGGGGACACTGAAGCTTTCTTT. Translated, it gives CASSKGDTEAFF.

The gene calls are TRBV7-9 and TRBJ1-1; D is unresolved. The germline V and J ends were trimmed by 1 base and 6 bases, with 9 bases remaining between them. Germline V gene sequence: CDR1 SEHNR, CDR2 FQNEAQ (reference sequence). The CDR3 sequence is 13 residues long. This CDR3 is CASSLEVEAEAFF. In DNA, the CDR3 is TGTGCCAGCAGCTTAGAGGTGGAGGCTGAAGCTTTCTTT.

The V gene is TRBV10-3, the J gene TRBJ1-1; the D is unclear. From germline, CDR1 is ENHRY and CDR2 SYGVKD. The CDR3 is 15 amino acids. The ends were cut back, 0 bases at V and 0 bases at J, with 8 bases in the middle. This chain's CDR3 is CAISESMILNTEAFF. CDR3 DNA sequence: TGTGCCATCAGTGAGTCGATGATCTTGAACACTGAAGCTTTCTTT.

In this sample, this clone turned up a few times. This chain joins TRBV2 and TRBJ1-1; 9 bases are a match to TRBD1. V gave up 4 bases and J gave up 2 bases; unmatched junction bases: 5. Germline V CDR1 and CDR2: SNHLY, FYNNEI. The CDR3 is 15 residues long. The CDR3 region has the DNA TGTGCCAGCAGTGGGAGGACAGGGGACAACACTGAAGCTTTCTTT. Protein sequence: CASSGRTGDNTEAFF.

The CDR3 bases are TGTGCCAGTAGAGCGACAGGGTCTGGGCAGCCCCAGCATTTT. Encoded protein: CASRATGSGQPQHF. The chain has TRBV19 and TRBJ1-5; 7 bases fit TRBD1. The CDR3 loop spans 14 amino acids. V was pared by 6 bases and J by 7 bases, with 9 bases of the junction left unmatched. CDR1 is LNHDA and CDR2 is SQIVND in the germline V gene (reference sequence).

As to this clone: Other DNA variants within this sample encode the same CDR3. The chain joins TRBV3-1 (or the pseudogene TRBV3-2) to TRBJ1-2; 7 nucleotides line up with TRBD1. Germline trimming cut 4 bases from V and 6 bases from J; bases unmatched to any gene: 5. Per the germline V gene, CDR1 is LGHDT and CDR2 is YNNKEL (reference sequence). There are 13 residues in the CDR3. The DNA of the CDR3 is TGTGCCAGCAGCCCCCCCGACAGGGATGGCTACACCTTC. It translates to CASSPPDRDGYTF.